A single T cell receptor beta chain is shown here with its context. Its antigen is unidentified. This CDR3 is 12 amino acids long. The ends were cut back, 7 bases at V and 0 bases at J, with 9 bases in the middle. CDR1 and CDR2 (germline): SQVTM, ANQGSEA. This sample was taken from a study of T-cell memory formation after mild COVID-19. A single record per CDR3 protein comes from TCRdb applying MiXCR to the 5' RACE reads. The table shows hundreds of thousands of distinct CDR3 sequences, with over 25% occurring only once. Broader study findings: Later expanders leaned toward CD4+, whereas clones contracting from day 15 to 85 were balanced CD4/CD8. Nothing showed for sure that second-wave clones peaking on day 37 were SARS-CoV-2 specific. CD8+ contracting clones occupied EMRA, while CD4+ ones occupied mainly CM and EM.

The TCR originated in an adult woman who had mild COVID-19 (a few samples of this study predate the infection). Cell type and time point are not known. This chain links TRBV29-1 with TRBJ2-5, with D perhaps matching TRBD1 (5 bases). The material sequenced was PBMCs or a T cell subset sorted from them (not recorded which). For the CDR3, the DNA is TGCAGCGCAGCGACAGACCAAGAGACCCAGTACTTC. Its translation is CSAATDQETQYF.